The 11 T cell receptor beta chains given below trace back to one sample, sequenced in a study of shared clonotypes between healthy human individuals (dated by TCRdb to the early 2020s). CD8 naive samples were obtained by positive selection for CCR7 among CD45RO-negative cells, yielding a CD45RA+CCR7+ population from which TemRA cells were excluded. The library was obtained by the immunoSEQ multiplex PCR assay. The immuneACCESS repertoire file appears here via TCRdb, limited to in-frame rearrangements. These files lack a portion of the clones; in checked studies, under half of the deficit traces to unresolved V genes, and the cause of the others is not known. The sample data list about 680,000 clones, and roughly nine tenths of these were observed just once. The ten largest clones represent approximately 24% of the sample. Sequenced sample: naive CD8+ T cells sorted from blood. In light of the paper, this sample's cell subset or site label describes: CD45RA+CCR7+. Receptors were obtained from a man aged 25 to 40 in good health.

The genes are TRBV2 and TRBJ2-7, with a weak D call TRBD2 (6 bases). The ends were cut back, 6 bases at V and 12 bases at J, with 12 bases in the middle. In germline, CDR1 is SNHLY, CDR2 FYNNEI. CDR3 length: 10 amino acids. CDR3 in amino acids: CASRGTGSYF. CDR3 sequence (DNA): TGTGCCAGCAGGGGGACTGGGTCGTACTTC. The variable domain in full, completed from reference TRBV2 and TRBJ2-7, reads EPEVTQTPSHQVTQMGQEVILRCVPISNHLYFYWYRQILGQKVEFLVSFYNNEISEKSEIFDDQFSVERPDGSNFTLKIRSTKLEDSAMYFCASRGTGSYFGPGTRLTVT.

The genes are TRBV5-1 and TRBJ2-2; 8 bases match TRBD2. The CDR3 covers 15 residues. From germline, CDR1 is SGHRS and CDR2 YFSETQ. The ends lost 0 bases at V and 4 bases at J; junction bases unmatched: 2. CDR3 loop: CASSLASGSTGELFF. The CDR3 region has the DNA TGCGCCAGCAGCTTGGCTAGCGGGTCCACCGGGGAGCTGTTTTTT.

CDR3 region: CSVLSFRGNEQFF. DNA for the CDR3: TGCAGCGTCCTCAGTTTCCGGGGGAATGAGCAGTTCTTC. V and J are TRBV29-1 and TRBJ2-1; D perhaps matches TRBD2 (6 bases). CDR1 is SQVTM, CDR2 ANQGSEA, per germline. V dropped 6 bases and J dropped 7 bases, with 16 bases sitting between them. The CDR3 is made up of 13 amino acids.

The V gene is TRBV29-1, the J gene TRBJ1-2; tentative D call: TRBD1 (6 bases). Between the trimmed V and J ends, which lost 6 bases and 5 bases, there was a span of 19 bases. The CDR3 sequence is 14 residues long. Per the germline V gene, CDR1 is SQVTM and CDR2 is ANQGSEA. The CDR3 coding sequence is TGCAGCGTCCCAGGGGCCTGGTCGGCTTATGGCTACACCTTC. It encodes CSVPGAWSAYGYTF.

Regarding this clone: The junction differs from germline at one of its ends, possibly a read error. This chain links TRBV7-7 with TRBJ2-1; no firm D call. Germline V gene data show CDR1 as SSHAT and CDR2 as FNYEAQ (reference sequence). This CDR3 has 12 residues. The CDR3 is CASSPPWGEQFF. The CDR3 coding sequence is TGTGCTAGCAGCCCACCCTGGGGTGAGCAGTTCTTC.

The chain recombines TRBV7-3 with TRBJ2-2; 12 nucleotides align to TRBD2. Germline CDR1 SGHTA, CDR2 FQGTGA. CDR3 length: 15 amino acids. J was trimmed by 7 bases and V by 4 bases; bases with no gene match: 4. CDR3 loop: CASSSGLAGYGELFF. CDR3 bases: TGTGCCAGCAGCTCAGGACTAGCGGGATACGGGGAGCTGTTTTTT. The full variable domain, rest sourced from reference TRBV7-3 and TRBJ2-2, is GAGVSQTPSNKVTEKGKYVELRCDPISGHTALYWYRQSLGQGPEFLIYFQGTGAADDSGLPNDRFFAVRPEGSVSTLKIQRTERGDSAVYLCASSSGLAGYGELFFGEGSRLTVL.

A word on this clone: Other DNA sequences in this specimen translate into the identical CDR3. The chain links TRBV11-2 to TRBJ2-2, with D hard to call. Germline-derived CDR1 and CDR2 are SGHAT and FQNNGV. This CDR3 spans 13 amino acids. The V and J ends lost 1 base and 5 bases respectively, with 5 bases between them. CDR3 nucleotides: TGTGCCAGCAGCTTAGGCGTTACCGGGGAGCTGTTTTTT. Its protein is CASSLGVTGELFF.

The CDR3 nucleotides read TGTGCCAGCAGTTTAAGGACAGGGCCCGAGCAGTACTTC. Translation gives CASSLRTGPEQYF. The V gene is TRBV27, the J gene TRBJ2-7; 8 bases are a match to TRBD1. Trimming cost V 2 bases and J 6 bases; bases outside gene matches: 3. Germline CDR1 is MNHEY and CDR2 is SMNVEV (reference sequence). The CDR3 length is 13 residues.

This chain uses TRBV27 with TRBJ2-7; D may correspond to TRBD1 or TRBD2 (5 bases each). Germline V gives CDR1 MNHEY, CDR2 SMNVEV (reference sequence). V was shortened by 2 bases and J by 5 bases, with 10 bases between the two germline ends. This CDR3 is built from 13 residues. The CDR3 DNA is TGTGCCAGCAGTTTAGGGACGACAAACGAGCAGTACTTC. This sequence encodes CASSLGTTNEQYF.

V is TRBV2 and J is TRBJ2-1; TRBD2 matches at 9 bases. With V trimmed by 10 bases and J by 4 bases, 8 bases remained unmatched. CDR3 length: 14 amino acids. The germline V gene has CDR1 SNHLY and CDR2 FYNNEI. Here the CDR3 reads CATRGAGGYNEQFF. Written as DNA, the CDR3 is TGTGCCACGCGGGGTGCGGGAGGGTACAATGAGCAGTTCTTC.

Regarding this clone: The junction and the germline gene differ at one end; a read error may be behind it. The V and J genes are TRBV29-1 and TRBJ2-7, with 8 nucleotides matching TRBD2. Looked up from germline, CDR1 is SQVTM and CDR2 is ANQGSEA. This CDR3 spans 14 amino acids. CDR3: CSVEAGASPYEQYF. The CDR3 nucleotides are TGCAGCGTGGAAGCGGGAGCCTCCCCCTACGAGCAGTACTTC.